This T cell receptor (beta chain) appears in the sequencing data of a study of STAT3 mutations in large granular lymphocyte leukemia. At the level of the study: Immunosuppressive therapy was given to more than half of T-LGLL patients.

TCRdb keeps only in-frame clones here, not all; method: immunoSEQ multiplex PCR. The sample has approximately 4,500 clones, roughly 85% seen once. General study points: In some patients, a small highly pathogenic clone possibly went undetected. Every T-LGLL patient had at least one immunodominant TCRbeta clonotype.

Of note for this clone: No antigen is known for it.

The CDR3 runs to 11 residues. V was trimmed by 7 bases and J by 0 bases, leaving 6 bases between them. Germline V gives CDR1 SQVTM, CDR2 ANQGSEA. This chain joins TRBV29-1 and TRBJ1-2; D remains ambiguous. The clonotype originates from a man in his forties with T-cell large granular lymphocyte leukemia. Some clones in this sample may be carry-over from other donors' samples. Specimen: peripheral blood mononuclear cells. Here the CDR3 reads CSAETNYGYTF. The DNA of the CDR3 is TGCAGCGCCGAGACTAACTATGGCTACACCTTC.